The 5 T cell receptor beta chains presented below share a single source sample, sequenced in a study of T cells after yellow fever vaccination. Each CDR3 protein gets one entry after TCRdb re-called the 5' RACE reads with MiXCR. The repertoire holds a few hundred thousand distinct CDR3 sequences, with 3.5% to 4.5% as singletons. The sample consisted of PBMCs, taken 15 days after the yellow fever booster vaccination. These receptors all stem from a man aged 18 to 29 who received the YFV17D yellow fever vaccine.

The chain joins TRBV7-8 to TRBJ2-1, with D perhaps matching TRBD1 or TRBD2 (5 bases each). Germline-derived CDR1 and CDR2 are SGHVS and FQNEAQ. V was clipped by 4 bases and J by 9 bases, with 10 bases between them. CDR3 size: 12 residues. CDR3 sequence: CASSSGSFEQFF. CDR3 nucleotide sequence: TGTGCCAGCAGCTCAGGGAGTTTTGAGCAGTTCTTC.

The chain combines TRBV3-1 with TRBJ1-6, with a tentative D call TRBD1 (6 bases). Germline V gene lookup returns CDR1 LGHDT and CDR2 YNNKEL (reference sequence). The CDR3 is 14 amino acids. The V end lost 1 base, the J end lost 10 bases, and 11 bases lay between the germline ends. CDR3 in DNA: TGTGCCAGCAGCCAAGGGGGGGCACGCTCACCCCTCCACTTT. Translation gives CASSQGGARSPLHF. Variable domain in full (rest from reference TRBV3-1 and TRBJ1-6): DTAVSQTPKYLVTQMGNDKSIKCEQNLGHDTMYWYKQDSKKFLKIMFSYNNKELIINETVPNRFSPKSPDKAHLNLHINSLELGDSAVYFCASSQGGARSPLHFGNGTRLTVT.

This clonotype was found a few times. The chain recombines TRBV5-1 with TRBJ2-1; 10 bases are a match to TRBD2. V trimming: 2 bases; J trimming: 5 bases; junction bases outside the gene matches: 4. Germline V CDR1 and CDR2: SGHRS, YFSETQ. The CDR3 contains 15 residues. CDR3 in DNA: TGCGCCAGCAGCTTCACCGGGACTAGCGACAATGAGCAGTTCTTC. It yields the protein CASSFTGTSDNEQFF.

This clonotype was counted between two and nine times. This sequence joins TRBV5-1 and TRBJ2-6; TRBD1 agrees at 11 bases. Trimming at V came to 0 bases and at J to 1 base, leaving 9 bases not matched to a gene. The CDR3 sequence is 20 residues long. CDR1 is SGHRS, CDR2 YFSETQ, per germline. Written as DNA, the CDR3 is TGCGCCAGCAGCTTGGAAGGACAGGGGGCGCGGTGGTCTGGGGCCAACGTCCTGACTTTC. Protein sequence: CASSLEGQGARWSGANVLTF.

The CDR3 sequence is CASSLATGTNNEQFF. CDR3 nucleotides: TGCGCCAGCAGCTTGGCGACAGGGACCAACAATGAGCAGTTCTTC. The J gene is TRBJ2-1, the V gene TRBV5-1; TRBD1 agrees at 7 bases. The CDR3 runs to 15 residues. The J segment lost 5 bases and the V segment lost 0 bases, leaving 5 bases of the junction unmatched. Germline values: CDR1 SGHRS, CDR2 YFSETQ. The whole variable domain, filled in from reference TRBV5-1 and TRBJ2-1, reads KAGVTQTPRYLIKTRGQQVTLSCSPISGHRSVSWYQQTPGQGLQFLFEYFSETQRNKGNFPGRFSGRQFSNSRSEMNVSTLELGDSALYLCASSLATGTNNEQFFGPGTRLTVL.